The T cell receptor (beta chain) under discussion was sequenced for a study of cytomegalovirus exposure and HLA in healthy donors. Study conclusions and caveats: No immune exposure information besides CMV serostatus was available.

While unrecorded immune exposures were likely, the donors were nominally healthy when sampled. 60 Vbeta and 13 Jbeta primers were used in PCR. Data came from immunoSEQ multiplex PCR; TCRdb stores just in-frame clones and leaves some out. The sample holds 150,000 or so clones; just over 75% are singletons and the top ten take 0.95% to 1.1%. The length of the CDR3 is 13 residues. Germline V CDR1 and CDR2: MNHNS, SASEGT. V dropped 6 bases and J dropped 0 bases, with 8 bases sitting between them. With regard to this clone: The antigen is undetermined.

Sequencing input: PBMCs. The chain joins TRBV6-1 to TRBJ1-2; D is ambiguous. The source of this sequence is a woman aged 35 to 49 in good health and CMV-seronegative. CDR3 sequence (DNA): TGTGCCAGCAGGCTAACCGCTAACTATGGCTACACCTTC. Encoded protein: CASRLTANYGYTF.